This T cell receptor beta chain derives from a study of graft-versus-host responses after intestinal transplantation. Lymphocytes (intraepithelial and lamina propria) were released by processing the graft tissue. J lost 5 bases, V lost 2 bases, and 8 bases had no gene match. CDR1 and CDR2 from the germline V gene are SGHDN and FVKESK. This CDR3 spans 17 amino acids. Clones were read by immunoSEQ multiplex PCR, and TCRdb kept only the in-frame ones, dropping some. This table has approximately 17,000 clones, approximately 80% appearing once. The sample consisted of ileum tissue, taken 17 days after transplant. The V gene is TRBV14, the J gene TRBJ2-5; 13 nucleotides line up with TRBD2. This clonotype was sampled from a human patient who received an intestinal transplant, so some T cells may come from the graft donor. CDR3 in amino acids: CASSQRSLLAGGETQYF. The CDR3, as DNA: TGTGCCAGCAGCCAAAGATCGTTACTAGCGGGAGGGGAGACCCAGTACTTC.